A selection of T cell receptor beta chains follows, all from one sample in a study of T cells in Graves' hyperthyroidism and ophthalmopathy. TCRdb re-called the multiplex PCR reads through MiXCR, storing one row per CDR3 protein. The table has roughly 700,000 distinct CDR3 sequences, approximately 15% seen once. Sequenced material: blood. These receptors originate from a woman aged 18 to 35 with Graves' hyperthyroidism. Both conserved end residues are part of each CDR3. The D gene is left open where the match is weak. Some rows mark clone size as missing; the rest say once, few, many or name a class of expanded clone.

D gene: NA
J gene: TRBJ1-5
V gene: TRBV28
clone size: many
CDR3 protein: CASSQVTGNQPQHF
CDR3 DNA: TGTGCCAGCAGCCAAGTGACGGGGAATCAGCCCCAGCATTTT

D gene: TRBD2
J gene: TRBJ2-7
V gene: TRBV6-2/TRBV6-3
clone size: many
CDR3 protein: CASSYSKAGVTPYEQYF
CDR3 DNA: TGTGCCAGCAGTTACTCGAAAGCGGGAGTAACTCCCTACGAGCAGTACTTC

D gene: TRBD1
J gene: TRBJ1-5
V gene: TRBV12-3/TRBV12-4
clone size: many
CDR3 protein: CASSSRQGRRRQPQHF
CDR3 DNA: TGTGCCAGCAGTTCTAGACAGGGAAGGAGACGACAGCCCCAGCATTTT

D gene: TRBD2
J gene: TRBJ2-1
V gene: TRBV20-1
clone size: NA
CDR3 protein: CSASGTSGSVPYDEQFF
CDR3 DNA: TGCAGTGCCTCCGGGACTAGCGGGAGTGTCCCCTACGATGAGCAGTTCTTC

D gene: NA
J gene: TRBJ2-7
V gene: TRBV15
clone size: NA
CDR3 protein: CATSRGGQYELYEQYF
CDR3 DNA: TGTGCCACCAGCAGAGGAGGACAGTACGAACTGTACGAGCAGTACTTC

D gene: NA
J gene: TRBJ2-5
V gene: TRBV15
clone size: many
CDR3 protein: CATSSFGGETQYF
CDR3 DNA: TGTGCCACCAGCAGTTTTGGGGGGGAGACCCAGTACTTC

D gene: NA
J gene: TRBJ2-7
V gene: TRBV7-2
clone size: many
CDR3 protein: CANSSPSSSSYEQYF
CDR3 DNA: TGTGCCAACAGCTCCCCGTCCTCTAGCTCCTACGAGCAGTACTTC

D gene: NA
J gene: TRBJ1-2
V gene: TRBV29-1
clone size: NA
CDR3 protein: CSGGSSYGYTF
CDR3 DNA: TGCAGCGGGGGGTCTTCCTATGGCTACACCTTC

D gene: TRBD2
J gene: TRBJ2-1
V gene: TRBV7-3
clone size: few
CDR3 protein: CASSLSGGRAGEQFF
CDR3 DNA: TGTGCCAGCAGCTTAAGTGGCGGGAGGGCCGGGGAGCAGTTCTTC

D gene: NA
J gene: TRBJ2-2
V gene: TRBV19
clone size: NA
CDR3 protein: CASSILGGLNTGELFF
CDR3 DNA: TGTGCCAGTAGTATCTTGGGGGGGCTCAACACCGGGGAGCTGTTTTTT

D gene: TRBD1
J gene: TRBJ1-2
V gene: TRBV9
clone size: few
CDR3 protein: CASSVGQAPNYGYTF
CDR3 DNA: TGTGCCAGCAGCGTTGGACAGGCCCCTAACTATGGCTACACCTTC

D gene: NA
J gene: TRBJ2-7
V gene: TRBV12-3/TRBV12-4
clone size: many
CDR3 protein: CASTRGTKNYEQYF
CDR3 DNA: TGTGCCAGCACTCGAGGGACGAAGAACTACGAGCAGTACTTC

D gene: TRBD2
J gene: TRBJ2-2
V gene: TRBV6-2/TRBV6-3
clone size: few
CDR3 protein: CASSYGLAGLYTGELFF
CDR3 DNA: TGTGCCAGCAGTTACGGGCTAGCGGGCTTATACACCGGGGAGCTGTTTTTT

D gene: TRBD2
J gene: TRBJ2-7
V gene: TRBV4-1
clone size: many
CDR3 protein: CASSQGLAGWYEQYF
CDR3 DNA: TGCGCCAGCAGCCAAGGACTAGCGGGATGGTACGAGCAGTACTTC

D gene: NA
J gene: TRBJ2-1
V gene: TRBV12-3/TRBV12-4
clone size: many
CDR3 protein: CASSSTPDSSKNEQFF
CDR3 DNA: TGTGCCAGCAGTTCAACGCCGGACTCCTCTAAGAATGAGCAGTTCTTC

D gene: NA
J gene: TRBJ2-2
V gene: TRBV28
clone size: NA
CDR3 protein: CASSLGTSTGELFF
CDR3 DNA: TGTGCCAGCAGTTTGGGGACCAGCACCGGGGAGCTGTTTTTT

D gene: NA
J gene: TRBJ1-1
V gene: TRBV6-1
clone size: many
CDR3 protein: CASRTRQRYTEAFF
CDR3 DNA: TGTGCCAGCAGGACTAGACAGAGATACACTGAAGCTTTCTTT

D gene: TRBD2
J gene: TRBJ2-1
V gene: TRBV27
clone size: many
CDR3 protein: CASLSGSFREQFF
CDR3 DNA: TGTGCCAGTCTTAGCGGGAGCTTCCGGGAGCAGTTCTTC

D gene: NA
J gene: TRBJ2-3
V gene: TRBV11-2
clone size: many
CDR3 protein: CASSLTSRTDTQYF
CDR3 DNA: TGTGCCAGCAGCTTAACTAGCCGCACAGATACGCAGTATTTT

D gene: NA
J gene: TRBJ2-1
V gene: TRBV12-3/TRBV12-4
clone size: many
CDR3 protein: CASTVADPYNEQFF
CDR3 DNA: TGTGCCAGCACTGTAGCGGACCCCTACAATGAGCAGTTCTTC

D gene: NA
J gene: TRBJ2-3
V gene: TRBV7-2
clone size: few
CDR3 protein: CASSFRLGSVDTQYF
CDR3 DNA: TGTGCCAGCAGCTTTAGACTAGGTTCAGTTGATACGCAGTATTTT

D gene: TRBD1
J gene: TRBJ2-2
V gene: TRBV2
clone size: many
CDR3 protein: CASSDLETGNYGELFF
CDR3 DNA: TGTGCCAGCAGTGATCTCGAGACAGGGAATTACGGGGAGCTGTTTTTT

D gene: TRBD1
J gene: TRBJ2-7
V gene: TRBV25-1
clone size: NA
CDR3 protein: CASSEWGDREHEQYF
CDR3 DNA: TGTGCCAGCAGTGAGTGGGGGGACAGGGAACACGAGCAGTACTTC

D gene: NA
J gene: TRBJ2-5
V gene: TRBV28
clone size: many
CDR3 protein: CASSRPDRFETQYF
CDR3 DNA: TGTGCCAGCAGTCGGCCTGACAGGTTTGAGACCCAGTACTTC

D gene: NA
J gene: TRBJ1-6
V gene: TRBV13
clone size: NA
CDR3 protein: CASSLRGVYNSPLHF
CDR3 DNA: TGTGCCAGCAGCTTACGTGGCGTCTATAATTCACCCCTCCACTTT

D gene: NA
J gene: TRBJ2-1
V gene: TRBV28
clone size: many
CDR3 protein: CASSPQHGRNEQFF
CDR3 DNA: TGTGCCAGCAGTCCCCAACACGGACGCAATGAGCAGTTCTTC

D gene: NA
J gene: TRBJ2-3
V gene: TRBV7-8
clone size: many
CDR3 protein: CASSLLPDTDTQYF
CDR3 DNA: TGTGCCAGCAGCTTATTACCCGACACAGATACGCAGTATTTT

D gene: NA
J gene: TRBJ1-5
V gene: TRBV7-9
clone size: NA
CDR3 protein: CASSFRENQPQHF
CDR3 DNA: TGTGCCAGCAGCTTCCGGGAAAATCAGCCCCAGCATTTT

D gene: NA
J gene: TRBJ2-7
V gene: TRBV28
clone size: NA
CDR3 protein: CASSSTGIKGEQYF
CDR3 DNA: TGTGCCAGCAGTTCGACAGGTATCAAGGGCGAGCAGTACTTC

D gene: TRBD2
J gene: TRBJ2-1
V gene: TRBV20-1
clone size: many
CDR3 protein: CSARDITSGAAGNEQFF
CDR3 DNA: TGCAGTGCTAGAGATATTACTAGCGGGGCGGCGGGAAATGAGCAGTTCTTC

D gene: TRBD2
J gene: TRBJ2-1
V gene: TRBV2
clone size: many
CDR3 protein: CASSEGAASGVSYNEQFF
CDR3 DNA: TGTGCCAGCAGTGAGGGGGCCGCTAGCGGGGTCTCCTACAATGAGCAGTTCTTC

D gene: TRBD1
J gene: TRBJ2-7
V gene: TRBV6-1
clone size: many
CDR3 protein: CASSEWGQTPYEQYF
CDR3 DNA: TGTGCCAGCAGTGAATGGGGACAGACACCCTACGAGCAGTACTTC

D gene: NA
J gene: TRBJ2-3
V gene: TRBV5-4
clone size: few
CDR3 protein: CASSLRRDTDTQYF
CDR3 DNA: TGTGCCAGCAGCTTGAGGCGGGATACAGATACGCAGTATTTT

D gene: TRBD2
J gene: TRBJ2-2
V gene: TRBV19
clone size: NA
CDR3 protein: CASSGLAGGGTGELFF
CDR3 DNA: TGTGCCAGTAGCGGACTAGCGGGAGGAGGTACCGGGGAGCTGTTTTTT

D gene: NA
J gene: TRBJ2-1
V gene: TRBV2
clone size: NA
CDR3 protein: CASSEALNYNEQFF
CDR3 DNA: TGTGCCAGCAGTGAAGCGCTGAACTACAATGAGCAGTTCTTC

D gene: TRBD2
J gene: TRBJ2-1
V gene: TRBV7-8
clone size: NA
CDR3 protein: CASSFFASGSSLYNEQFF
CDR3 DNA: TGTGCCAGCAGCTTTTTCGCTAGCGGGAGTAGCCTGTACAATGAGCAGTTCTTC

D gene: NA
J gene: TRBJ2-5
V gene: TRBV27
clone size: many
CDR3 protein: CASSFPGGAQYF
CDR3 DNA: TGTGCCAGCAGTTTTCCGGGTGGGGCCCAGTACTTC

D gene: NA
J gene: TRBJ2-2
V gene: TRBV14
clone size: many
CDR3 protein: CASSQFVDGELFF
CDR3 DNA: TGTGCCAGCAGCCAATTTGTTGACGGGGAGCTGTTTTTT

D gene: NA
J gene: TRBJ2-2
V gene: TRBV7-9
clone size: NA
CDR3 protein: CASSFRGASTGELFF
CDR3 DNA: TGTGCCAGCAGCTTTAGAGGGGCGTCCACCGGGGAGCTGTTTTTT

D gene: NA
J gene: TRBJ2-5
V gene: TRBV30
clone size: NA
CDR3 protein: CAWLNGARETQYF
CDR3 DNA: TGTGCCTGGCTTAACGGGGCGAGAGAGACCCAGTACTTC

D gene: TRBD2
J gene: TRBJ2-5
V gene: TRBV13
clone size: NA
CDR3 protein: CASSEAGGKETQYF
CDR3 DNA: TGTGCCAGCAGCGAAGCGGGAGGGAAAGAGACCCAGTACTTC

D gene: TRBD1
J gene: TRBJ1-5
V gene: TRBV7-9
clone size: many
CDR3 protein: CASSPPGQRVHQPQHF
CDR3 DNA: TGTGCCAGCAGCCCACCGGGACAGCGTGTTCATCAGCCCCAGCATTTT

D gene: TRBD1
J gene: TRBJ2-7
V gene: TRBV4-2
clone size: once
CDR3 protein: CASSQGQGDYEQYF
CDR3 DNA: TGTGCCAGCAGCCAAGGACAGGGGGACTACGAGCAGTACTTC

D gene: NA
J gene: TRBJ2-2
V gene: TRBV20-1
clone size: NA
CDR3 protein: CSANPAGTGELFF
CDR3 DNA: TGCAGTGCTAACCCGGCCGGAACCGGGGAGCTGTTTTTT

D gene: NA
J gene: TRBJ2-1
V gene: TRBV2
clone size: NA
CDR3 protein: CASRFAITYNEQFF
CDR3 DNA: TGTGCCAGCAGGTTTGCGATAACGTACAATGAGCAGTTCTTC

D gene: NA
J gene: TRBJ2-7
V gene: TRBV3-1
clone size: many
CDR3 protein: CASSQDIAGYYEQYF
CDR3 DNA: TGTGCCAGCAGCCAAGATATTGCCGGATACTACGAGCAGTACTTC

D gene: TRBD1
J gene: TRBJ2-7
V gene: TRBV9
clone size: NA
CDR3 protein: CASSAGQGSGEQYF
CDR3 DNA: TGTGCCAGCAGCGCGGGACAGGGTTCGGGTGAGCAGTACTTC

D gene: TRBD1
J gene: TRBJ2-7
V gene: TRBV7-8
clone size: NA
CDR3 protein: CASSFGTGVLEQYF
CDR3 DNA: TGTGCCAGCAGCTTCGGGACAGGGGTTCTCGAGCAGTACTTC

D gene: TRBD2
J gene: TRBJ2-3
V gene: TRBV12-3/TRBV12-4
clone size: many
CDR3 protein: CASSGYLAGSTDTQYF
CDR3 DNA: TGTGCCAGCAGTGGATATCTAGCGGGTAGCACAGATACGCAGTATTTT

D gene: NA
J gene: TRBJ1-1
V gene: TRBV4-2
clone size: many
CDR3 protein: CASSQAGSRNTEAFF
CDR3 DNA: TGTGCCAGCAGCCAAGCGGGCAGCAGGAACACTGAAGCTTTCTTT

D gene: TRBD2
J gene: TRBJ2-3
V gene: TRBV3-1
clone size: many
CDR3 protein: CASRSVLAGGRDTQYF
CDR3 DNA: TGTGCCAGCAGGAGCGTACTAGCGGGAGGACGTGATACGCAGTATTTT

D gene: NA
J gene: TRBJ1-2
V gene: TRBV6-5
clone size: many
CDR3 protein: CASSYQTPTDTGGRGYTF
CDR3 DNA: TGTGCCAGCAGTTACCAAACCCCGACTGATACAGGCGGTAGAGGCTACACCTTC

D gene: TRBD1
J gene: TRBJ1-1
V gene: TRBV3-1
clone size: NA
CDR3 protein: CASSQVQGATEAFF
CDR3 DNA: TGTGCCAGCAGCCAAGTACAGGGGGCGACTGAAGCTTTCTTT